This passage covers 22 T cell receptor beta chains from one sample sequenced in a study of OX40 agonist ivuxolimab in advanced cancers. Sequencing was performed with immunoSEQ multiplex PCR; in TCRdb, only in-frame clones are kept and a portion is missing. The sample has about 49,000 clones; 84% are singletons. Specimen: CD4+ or CD8+ T cells sorted from blood, collected in a trial of the OX40 agonist ivuxolimab. The receptors were gathered from an adult with an advanced solid tumor such as melanoma, head and neck, liver or kidney cancer.

The rearrangement uses TRBV28 and TRBJ1-4; D may be TRBD1 (6 bases). V was pared by 7 bases and J by 8 bases, with 17 bases between. Germline values: CDR1 MDHEN, CDR2 SYDVKM. The CDR3 length is 14 residues. The CDR3 nucleotides are TGTGCCAGCACCCGAGGGGGGCTAGGGGAAAAACTGTTTTTT. It translates to CASTRGGLGEKLFF.

The chain links TRBV29-1 to TRBJ2-5; TRBD2 agrees at 11 bases. This CDR3 contains 17 residues. The V gene's germline CDR1 is SQVTM and CDR2 ANQGSEA. J was trimmed by 5 bases and V by 0 bases; bases with no gene match: 11. CDR3 bases: TGCAGCGTTGAAGATCCTATAGCGGGAGGGTTCGGGGAGACCCAGTACTTC. Amino acid sequence: CSVEDPIAGGFGETQYF.

This chain uses TRBV30 with TRBJ2-1; TRBD2 matches at 13 bases. The V gene's germline CDR1 is GTSNPN and CDR2 SVGIG (reference sequence). This CDR3 comprises 17 residues. Trimming at V came to 1 base and at J to 6 bases, leaving 9 bases not matched to a gene. For the CDR3, the DNA is TGTGCCTGGAGTGATCCTAGGACTAGCGGGAGAAGCAATGAGCAGTTCTTC. Translating it yields CAWSDPRTSGRSNEQFF.

CDR3 sequence reads: CASSPPGLGQYF. For the CDR3, the DNA is TGTGCCAGCAGCCCTCCCGGGTTGGGGCAGTACTTC. The chain employs TRBV27 and TRBJ2-7; no firm D call. Germline CDR1 is MNHEY and CDR2 is SMNVEV (reference sequence). The CDR3 length is 12 residues. V was cut by 6 bases and J by 9 bases, with 15 bases left in between.

The chain combines TRBV5-1 with TRBJ1-1, with 10 bases fitting TRBD1. The CDR3 loop spans 14 amino acids. V was pared by 0 bases and J by 5 bases, with 1 base of the junction left unmatched. The germline V gene has CDR1 SGHRS and CDR2 YFSETQ. CDR3 region: CASSLGDRGTEAFF. CDR3 sequence (DNA): TGCGCCAGCAGCTTGGGGGACAGGGGAACTGAAGCTTTCTTT.

This chain connects TRBV2 to TRBJ1-5; TRBD1 is a possible D gene (5 bases). Germline V gene sequence: CDR1 SNHLY, CDR2 FYNNEI. The CDR3 runs to 13 residues. V dropped 8 bases and J dropped 5 bases, with 13 bases sitting between them. CDR3 coding DNA: TGTGCCAGCGAACAGGAGAACTATCAGCCCCAGCATTTT. The encoded protein is CASEQENYQPQHF.

The rearrangement links TRBV11-2 to TRBJ2-1, with 7 bases matching TRBD2. CDR3 length: 14 residues. Losses at the gene ends were 0 bases for V and 12 bases for J; bases not matched to a gene: 8. Germline CDR1 is SGHAT and CDR2 is FQNNGV. CDR3 sequence reads: CASSLDRLAYLQFF. The CDR3 DNA sequence: TGTGCCAGCAGCTTAGATCGACTAGCTTACTTGCAGTTCTTC.

CDR3: CASSLDTYEQYF. The CDR3, as DNA: TGTGCCAGCAGCTTGGACACCTACGAGCAGTACTTC. This sequence joins TRBV7-3 and TRBJ2-7; D perhaps matches TRBD1 (5 bases). The CDR3 loop spans 12 amino acids. V was pared by 3 bases and J by 2 bases, with 5 bases between. The germline CDR1 and CDR2 sequences are SGHTA and FQGTGA.

V is TRBV7-8 and J is TRBJ2-7, with 8 bases matching TRBD1. Germline assignment: CDR1 SGHVS and CDR2 FQNEAQ. With 6 bases clipped from V and 4 bases from J, the junction kept 8 bases outside the gene matches. The CDR3 length is 14 residues. DNA for the CDR3: TGTGCCAGCAGTTTACAGGGGGTCTCGTACGAGCAGTACTTC. Translation: CASSLQGVSYEQYF.

As DNA, the CDR3 is TGCGCCAGCAGCCAAGATAGAACCTTTTCCGGGGACTACTATGGCTACACCTTC. The encoded protein is CASSQDRTFSGDYYGYTF. This chain connects TRBV4-3 to TRBJ1-2, with a weak D call TRBD1 (5 bases). From germline, CDR1 is LGHNA and CDR2 YSLEER. CDR3 length: 18 amino acids. Trimming took off 0 bases at V and 3 bases at J, with 20 bases between the two ends.

The count of this clone is one. This chain links TRBV10-3 with TRBJ1-3, with no clear D. The CDR3 sequence is 15 residues long. Per germline, CDR1 ENHRY and CDR2 SYGVKD. Trimming removed 4 bases from V and 0 bases from J, with 10 bases in between. The CDR3 loop reads CAISGPAGSGNTIYF. The CDR3 nucleotides read TGTGCCATCAGTGGCCCCGCGGGCTCTGGAAACACCATATATTTT.

The chain is built from TRBV7-7 and TRBJ2-5; 10 bases align to TRBD2. The CDR3 runs to 14 residues. With 6 bases clipped from V and 3 bases from J, the junction kept 4 bases outside the gene matches. Germline assignment: CDR1 SSHAT and CDR2 FNYEAQ (reference sequence). The CDR3 region has the DNA TGTGCCAGCAGTTACCTAGCGGGAGAAGAGACCCAGTACTTC. Residues: CASSYLAGEETQYF.

This chain connects TRBV6-1 to TRBJ2-3; D not resolved. There are 13 residues in the CDR3. Per germline, CDR1 MNHNS and CDR2 SASEGT. The germline V and J ends were trimmed by 4 bases and 1 base, with 6 bases remaining between them. The CDR3 loop reads CASSVSRTDTQYF. CDR3 bases: TGTGCCAGCAGTGTGTCTCGCACAGATACGCAGTATTTT.

This clone turned up a few times. This sequence joins TRBV28 and TRBJ1-1, with 7 bases that match TRBD1. J gave up 4 bases and V 4 bases, and 15 bases lay outside the gene matches. This CDR3 spans 17 amino acids. The V gene's germline CDR1 is MDHEN and CDR2 SYDVKM. The CDR3 is CASSSAGGRFHSTEAFF. The CDR3 DNA sequence: TGTGCCAGCAGTTCGGCAGGGGGGAGGTTTCATTCCACTGAAGCTTTCTTT.

The chain joins TRBV10-3 to TRBJ2-2, with TRBD2 matching over 13 bases. The germline gives CDR1 ENHRY, CDR2 SYGVKD. The V and J ends lost 3 bases and 7 bases, in that order; junction bases with no gene match: 8. This CDR3 has 17 residues. CDR3 loop: CAISEEGLAGAGGELFF. CDR3 bases: TGTGCCATCAGTGAAGAAGGACTAGCGGGAGCCGGCGGGGAGCTGTTTTTT.

J is TRBJ2-7 and V is TRBV12-2. TRBV12-2 is annotated as a pseudogene. This CDR3 is built from 11 residues. In DNA, the CDR3 is TGTGCAAGTCGCTTACGGCTCGAGCAGTACTTC. Translated: CASRLRLEQYF.

Remarks on this clone: Other DNA sequences in this specimen translate into the identical CDR3. The CDR3 DNA reads TGTGCCAGCAGCTTGGCTAGCTTCTACGAGCAGTACTTC. It codes for CASSLASFYEQYF. The chain combines TRBV11-2 with TRBJ2-7; D might be TRBD2 (5 bases). Germline V CDR1 and CDR2: SGHAT, FQNNGV. The CDR3 is made up of 13 amino acids. V was pared by 3 bases and J by 3 bases, with 9 bases between.

The J gene is TRBJ2-1, the V gene TRBV1; TRBD2, the D gene given by the table, was not confirmed from the DNA. TRBV1 is termed a pseudogene. CDR3 length equals 19 residues. CDR3 in DNA: TGCACCAACGGGGGGGGACTAGCGGGAGCCCTCAGCTCCTACAATGAGCAGTTCTTC. Amino acid sequence: CTNGGGLAGALSSYNEQFF.

This chain connects TRBV29-1 to TRBJ2-3; a possible D gene is TRBD2 (5 bases). Germline V gene sequence: CDR1 SQVTM, CDR2 ANQGSEA. Trimming removed 1 base at V and 0 bases at J, with 11 bases between. The CDR3 extends over 15 amino acids. CDR3 region: CSVEGGGGSTDTQYF. CDR3 coding DNA: TGCAGCGTTGAAGGTGGTGGCGGGAGCACAGATACGCAGTATTTT.

CDR3 region: CASAGSNYNEQFF. CDR3 nucleotide sequence: TGTGCTAGCGCGGGGTCTAACTACAATGAGCAGTTCTTC. V gene TRBV12-5 combines with J gene TRBJ2-1; maybe TRBD2 (6 bases). Trimming cost V 9 bases and J 3 bases, with 12 bases left between them. CDR1 LGHNT and CDR2 FRNRAP come from the germline V gene. CDR3 size: 13 residues.

The rearrangement joins TRBV2 to TRBJ2-7; 7 bases agree with TRBD2. In germline, CDR1 is SNHLY, CDR2 FYNNEI. After removal of 4 bases from V and 5 bases from J, the junction contained 11 bases not matched to a gene. The CDR3 contains 15 residues. The CDR3 sequence: CASSVRMGGSDEQYF. In DNA, the CDR3 is TGTGCCAGCAGTGTACGTATGGGCGGGAGCGACGAGCAGTACTTC.

Details on this clone: At one end the junction does not follow the germline gene, possibly because of a read error. The chain combines TRBV30 with TRBJ2-7; 8 bases fit TRBD2. The germline CDR1 and CDR2 sequences are GTSNPN and SVGIG (reference sequence). This CDR3 spans 13 amino acids. CDR3 nucleotide sequence: TGTGCCGGGAGGCGCGGGAGGTCTCACGAGCAGTACTTC. The encoded protein is CAGRRGRSHEQYF.